This record looks at one TCR beta chain sequence and its context. TCRdb keeps only in-frame clones here, not all; method: immunoSEQ multiplex PCR. The sample holds about 78,000 clones, 80% to 90% seen once. This record comes from a study of OX40 agonist ivuxolimab in advanced cancers. The CDR3 has 13 amino acids. Trimming left V 4 bases short and J 4 bases short, with 10 bases between. From germline, CDR1 is ENHRY and CDR2 SYGVKD. The chain recombines TRBV10-3 with TRBJ1-2, with D hard to call. Sample: CD4+ or CD8+ T cells sorted from blood, taken in a trial of the OX40 agonist ivuxolimab. The TCR sequence derives from an adult with an advanced solid tumor such as melanoma, head and neck, liver or kidney cancer. The CDR3 coding sequence is TGTGCCATCAGTGGGTCAGAGCTCTATGGCTACACCTTC. Translating it yields CAISGSELYGYTF.